The TCR beta chain under discussion was sequenced for a study of blood T cell repertoires in COVID-19. Study in general: The analysed material was cDNA or gDNA that came from T cells, B-cell-depleted T cells, or PBMCs.

CDR3 size: 14 residues. Germline assignment: CDR1 GTSNPN and CDR2 SVGIG (reference sequence). Trimming stripped 2 bases from V and 2 bases from J, with 12 bases between. The assay was immunoSEQ multiplex PCR, and TCRdb's table has in-frame clones only and misses some. The table has 200,000 to 250,000 clones, about 79% seen once. Participants were aged about 18 to 100 years from approximately 25 US areas. Cohort allocation depended upon clinical history that participants reported. The receptor was derived from a woman aged 40 to 49 with acute COVID-19. This chain links TRBV30 with TRBJ1-1; no clear D gene. The sequenced sample was PBMCs or T cells enriched from blood (not recorded which). In DNA, the CDR3 is TGTGCCTGGAGTTTCGGGTCCCTAAACACTGAAGCTTTCTTT. Its translation is CAWSFGSLNTEAFF.